The text below deals with one T cell receptor (beta chain). This sample stems from a study of OX40 agonist ivuxolimab in advanced cancers. The assay was immunoSEQ multiplex PCR, and TCRdb's table has in-frame clones only and misses some. The sample has roughly 70,000 clones, roughly 83% seen once. The receptor comes from an adult with an advanced solid tumor such as melanoma, head and neck, liver or kidney cancer. Sequences were derived from CD4+ or CD8+ T cells sorted from blood, sampled in a trial of the OX40 agonist ivuxolimab.

The CDR3 coding sequence is TGTGCCAGCAGCCAAGTGGGCCTTCAGGATACGCAGTATTTT. This translates into CASSQVGLQDTQYF. The V gene is TRBV4-2, the J gene TRBJ2-3; D not certain. The V gene's germline CDR1 is LGHNA and CDR2 YNFKEQ. The V end was cut by 1 base, the J end by 6 bases, with 11 bases between. The CDR3 consists of 14 residues.